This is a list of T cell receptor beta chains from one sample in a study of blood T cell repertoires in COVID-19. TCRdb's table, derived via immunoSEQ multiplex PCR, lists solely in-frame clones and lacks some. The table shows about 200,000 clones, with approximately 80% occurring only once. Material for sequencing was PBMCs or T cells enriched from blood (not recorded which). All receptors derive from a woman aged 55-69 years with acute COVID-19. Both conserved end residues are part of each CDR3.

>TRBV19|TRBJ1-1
CASSEMAGTNTEAFF
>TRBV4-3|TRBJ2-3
CASSQVGLLEGSTDTQYF
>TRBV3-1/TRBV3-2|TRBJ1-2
CASSQDRHYGYTF
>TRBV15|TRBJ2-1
CATSKTPAGLVPYNEQFF
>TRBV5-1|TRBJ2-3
CASSYYRGGTDTQYF
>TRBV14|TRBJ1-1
CASSQDRGTEAFF
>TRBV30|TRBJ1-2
CAWSTNTGVGYTF
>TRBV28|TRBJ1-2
CASTLGQGNYGYTF
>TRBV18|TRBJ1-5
CASSPEGGGNQPQHF
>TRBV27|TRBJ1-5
CASSLEKGSSQPQHF
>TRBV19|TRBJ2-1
CASSNRGSNEQFF
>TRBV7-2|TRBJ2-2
CASSPQGSKKIGELFF
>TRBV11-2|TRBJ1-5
CASSLGVAGGDQPQHF
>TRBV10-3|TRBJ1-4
CAISESGGAGEKLFF
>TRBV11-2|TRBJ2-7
CASSLAREYSYEQYF
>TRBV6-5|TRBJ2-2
CASSYELAGTGELFF
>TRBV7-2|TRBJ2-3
CASSSRLAGTRDTQYF
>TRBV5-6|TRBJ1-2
CASSFRGAPNYGYTF
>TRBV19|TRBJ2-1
CASSLGGALDEQFF
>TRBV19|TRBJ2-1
CASAGQGWNEQFF
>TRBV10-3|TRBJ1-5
CATWTGASNQPQHF